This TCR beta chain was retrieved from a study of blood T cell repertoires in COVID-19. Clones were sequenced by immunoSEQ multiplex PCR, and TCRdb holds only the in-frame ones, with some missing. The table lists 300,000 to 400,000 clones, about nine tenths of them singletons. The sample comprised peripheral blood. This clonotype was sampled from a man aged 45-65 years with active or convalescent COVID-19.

This CDR3 is CATMGGPQGKREQYF. Here the CDR3 DNA reads TGTGCCACCATGGGCGGTCCTCAGGGGAAGCGCGAGCAGTACTTC. The V and J genes are TRBV19 and TRBJ2-7, with D perhaps TRBD1 (6 bases). CDR3 length: 15 amino acids. V lost 10 bases, J lost 6 bases, and 25 bases lay in between. Germline lookup yields CDR1 LNHDA and CDR2 SQIVND (reference sequence). Drawing the rest from reference TRBV19 and TRBJ2-7, the complete variable domain is DGGITQSPKYLFRKEGQNVTLSCEQNLNHDAMYWYRQDPGQGLRLIYYSQIVNDFQKGDIAEGYSVSREKKESFPLTVTSAQKNPTAFYLCATMGGPQGKREQYFGPGTRLTVT.